A single T cell receptor (beta chain) is shown here with its context. The target antigen is unknown. Extraction yielded at least 5 micrograms of total RNA per sample. The entry originates in a study of blood T cells in healthy people across ages. Whole-study findings and limits: Age showed a roughly linear inverse relationship with TCR beta diversity per million T cells.

Next came a second PCR, run for about 7 to 12 cycles, which used a sample-barcoded 5' primer along with a J-beta primer mix. Every cDNA was tagged by a template-switch adaptor with 12 random nucleotides. Each CDR3 protein is one row after TCRdb ran MiXCR on the 5' RACE reads. The sample holds about 1.6 million distinct CDR3 sequences, around 35% seen once. The germline CDR1 and CDR2 sequences are MNHEY and SVGEGT. This CDR3 region has 16 residues. Trimming at V came to 6 bases and at J to 0 bases, leaving 11 bases not matched to a gene. The sample taken for sequencing was blood. The receptor was derived from a woman under 40 in good health. V is TRBV6-2 or TRBV6-3 and J is TRBJ2-7, with 7 bases identical to TRBD1. The CDR3 DNA follows: TGTGCCAGCAGACGGGGACAGATTAAAAACTCCTACGAGCAGTACTTC. Protein sequence: CASRRGQIKNSYEQYF.